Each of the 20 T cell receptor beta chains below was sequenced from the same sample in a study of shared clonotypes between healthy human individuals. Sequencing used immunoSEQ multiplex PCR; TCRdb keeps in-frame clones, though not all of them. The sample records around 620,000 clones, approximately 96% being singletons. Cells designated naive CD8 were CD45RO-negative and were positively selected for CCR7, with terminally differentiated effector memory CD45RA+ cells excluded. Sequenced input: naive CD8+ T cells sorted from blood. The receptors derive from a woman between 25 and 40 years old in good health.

The CDR3 nucleotides read TGTGCCAGTAGTACGGACGGGGAGGATCAGCCCCAGCATTTT. Amino acids: CASSTDGEDQPQHF. V is TRBV19 and J is TRBJ1-5; D is undetermined. Germline CDR1 and CDR2: LNHDA and SQIVND (reference sequence). There are 14 residues in the CDR3. Trimming left V 4 bases short and J 5 bases short, with 12 bases between.

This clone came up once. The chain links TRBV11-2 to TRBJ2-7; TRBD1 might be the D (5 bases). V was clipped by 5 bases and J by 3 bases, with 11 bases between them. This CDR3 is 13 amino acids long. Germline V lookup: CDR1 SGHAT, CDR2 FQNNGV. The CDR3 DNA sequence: TGTGCCAGCAGCCGAGAGGACATCTACGAGCAGTACTTC. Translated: CASSREDIYEQYF.

The CDR3 DNA sequence: TGTGCCAGCAGCCCCTCTGAGAGGGGGCCCGCTGGAAACACCATATATTTT. It translates to CASSPSERGPAGNTIYF. The chain combines TRBV28 with TRBJ1-3; 7 bases are shared with TRBD1. The V segment lost 6 bases and the J segment 2 bases; nucleotides outside the gene matches: 13. The CDR3 is 17 amino acids. The germline gives CDR1 MDHEN, CDR2 SYDVKM.

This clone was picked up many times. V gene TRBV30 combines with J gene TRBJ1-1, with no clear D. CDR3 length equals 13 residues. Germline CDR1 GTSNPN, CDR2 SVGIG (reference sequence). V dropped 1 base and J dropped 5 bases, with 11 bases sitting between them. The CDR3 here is CAWSETAMTEAFF. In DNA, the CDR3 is TGTGCCTGGAGTGAAACAGCTATGACTGAAGCTTTCTTT.

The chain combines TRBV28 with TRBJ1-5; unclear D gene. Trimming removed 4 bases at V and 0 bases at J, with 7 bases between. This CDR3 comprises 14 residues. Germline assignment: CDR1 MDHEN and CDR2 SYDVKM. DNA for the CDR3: TGTGCCAGCAGTTACTGGGGTAGCAATCAGCCCCAGCATTTT. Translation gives CASSYWGSNQPQHF.

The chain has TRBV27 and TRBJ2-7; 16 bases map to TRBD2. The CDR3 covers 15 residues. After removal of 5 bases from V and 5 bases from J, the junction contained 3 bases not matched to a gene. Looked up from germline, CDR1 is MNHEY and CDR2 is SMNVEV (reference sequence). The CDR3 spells CASSQGTSGRDEQYF. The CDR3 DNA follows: TGTGCCAGCAGTCAAGGGACTAGCGGGAGGGACGAGCAGTACTTC.

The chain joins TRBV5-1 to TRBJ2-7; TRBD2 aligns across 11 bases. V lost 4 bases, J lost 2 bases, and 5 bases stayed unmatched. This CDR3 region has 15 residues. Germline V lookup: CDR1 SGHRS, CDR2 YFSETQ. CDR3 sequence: CASSPTSGRPYEQYF. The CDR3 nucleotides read TGCGCCAGCAGCCCCACTAGCGGGAGACCCTACGAGCAGTACTTC.

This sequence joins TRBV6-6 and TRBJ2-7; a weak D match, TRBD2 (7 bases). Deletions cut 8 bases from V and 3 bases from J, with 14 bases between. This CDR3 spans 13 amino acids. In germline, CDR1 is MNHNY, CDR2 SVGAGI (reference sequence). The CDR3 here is CASWEGGDYEQYF. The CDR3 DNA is TGTGCCAGCTGGGAGGGGGGGGACTACGAGCAGTACTTC.

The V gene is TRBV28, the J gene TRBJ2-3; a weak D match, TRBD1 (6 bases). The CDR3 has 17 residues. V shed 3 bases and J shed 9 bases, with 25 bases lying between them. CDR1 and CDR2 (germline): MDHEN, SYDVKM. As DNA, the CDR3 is TGTGCCAGCAGTTTCCACGGTCGGACAGCTCCACAAGGGACGCAGTATTTT. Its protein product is CASSFHGRTAPQGTQYF.

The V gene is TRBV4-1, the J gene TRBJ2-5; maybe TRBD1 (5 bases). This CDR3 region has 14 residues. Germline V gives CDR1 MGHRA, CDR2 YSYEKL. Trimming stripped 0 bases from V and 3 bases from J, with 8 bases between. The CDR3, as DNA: TGCGCCAGCAGCCAAGAGTCCAGGGAAGAGACCCAGTACTTC. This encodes CASSQESREETQYF.

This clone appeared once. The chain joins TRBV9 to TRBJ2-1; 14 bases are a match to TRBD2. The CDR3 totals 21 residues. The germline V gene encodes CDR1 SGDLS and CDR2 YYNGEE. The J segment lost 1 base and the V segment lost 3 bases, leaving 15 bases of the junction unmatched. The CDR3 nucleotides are TGTGCCAGCAGCGATACAACGACACCGGGACTAGCGGGAGTATCCTACAATGAGCAGTTCTTC. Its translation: CASSDTTTPGLAGVSYNEQFF.

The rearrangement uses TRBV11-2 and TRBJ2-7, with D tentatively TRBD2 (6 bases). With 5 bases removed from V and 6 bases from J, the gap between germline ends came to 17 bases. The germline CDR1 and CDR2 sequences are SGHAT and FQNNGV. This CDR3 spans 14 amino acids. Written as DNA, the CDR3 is TGTGCCAGCAGCCCCGCTAGCGTCTGGGGCGAGCAGTACTTC. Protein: CASSPASVWGEQYF. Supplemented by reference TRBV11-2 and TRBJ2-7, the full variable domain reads EAGVAQSPRYKIIEKRQSVAFWCNPISGHATLYWYQQILGQGPKLLIQFQNNGVVDDSQLPKDRFSAERLKGVDSTLKIQPAKLEDSAVYLCASSPASVWGEQYFGPGTRLTVT.

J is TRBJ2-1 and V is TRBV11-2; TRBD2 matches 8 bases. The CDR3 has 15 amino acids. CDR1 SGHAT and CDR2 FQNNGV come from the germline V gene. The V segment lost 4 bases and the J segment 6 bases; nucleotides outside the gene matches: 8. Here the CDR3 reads CASSSKRGTINEQFF. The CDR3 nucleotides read TGTGCCAGCAGCTCTAAGCGGGGGACCATCAATGAGCAGTTCTTC.

Here the CDR3 DNA reads TGTGCCAGCAGTTACTTTCAGCGCGGGGAGCTGTTTTTT. It yields the protein CASSYFQRGELFF. The chain couples TRBV6-5 to TRBJ2-2; D ambiguous. The CDR3 consists of 13 residues. Per the germline V gene, CDR1 is MNHEY and CDR2 is SVGAGI. V was cut by 1 base and J by 7 bases, with 7 bases left in between.

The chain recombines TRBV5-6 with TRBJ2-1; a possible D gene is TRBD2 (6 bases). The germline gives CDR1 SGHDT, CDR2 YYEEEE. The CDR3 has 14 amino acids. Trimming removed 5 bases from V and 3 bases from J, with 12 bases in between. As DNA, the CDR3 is TGTGCCAGCAGTGGGACTGAAAACTACAATGAGCAGTTCTTC. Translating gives CASSGTENYNEQFF.

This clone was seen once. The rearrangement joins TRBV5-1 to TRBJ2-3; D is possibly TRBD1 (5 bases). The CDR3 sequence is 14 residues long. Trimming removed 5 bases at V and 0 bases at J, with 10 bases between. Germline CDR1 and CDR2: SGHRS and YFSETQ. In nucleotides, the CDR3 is TGCGCCAGCAGGGACATCTATAGCACAGATACGCAGTATTTT. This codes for CASRDIYSTDTQYF.

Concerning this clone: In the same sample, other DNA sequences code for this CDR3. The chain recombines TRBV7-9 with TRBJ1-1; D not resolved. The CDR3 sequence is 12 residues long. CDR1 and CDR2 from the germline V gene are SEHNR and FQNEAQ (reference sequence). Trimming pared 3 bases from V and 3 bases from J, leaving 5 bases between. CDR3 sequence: CASSFGDTEAFF. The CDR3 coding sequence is TGTGCCAGCAGCTTCGGGGACACTGAAGCTTTCTTT.

DNA for the CDR3: TGCGCCAGCAGCCAACTTTTAATGGAAAAACTGTTTTTT. Its translation is CASSQLLMEKLFF. V and J are TRBV4-1 and TRBJ1-4; D gene uncertain. The CDR3 is 13 amino acids. Germline lookup yields CDR1 MGHRA and CDR2 YSYEKL. Deletions cut 2 bases from V and 8 bases from J, with 9 bases between.

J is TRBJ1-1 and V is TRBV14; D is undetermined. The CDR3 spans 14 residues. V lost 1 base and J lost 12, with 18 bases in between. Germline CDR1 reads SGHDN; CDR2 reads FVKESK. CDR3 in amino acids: CASSQASPWQGTFF. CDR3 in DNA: TGTGCCAGCAGCCAAGCTTCGCCGTGGCAAGGGACTTTCTTT.

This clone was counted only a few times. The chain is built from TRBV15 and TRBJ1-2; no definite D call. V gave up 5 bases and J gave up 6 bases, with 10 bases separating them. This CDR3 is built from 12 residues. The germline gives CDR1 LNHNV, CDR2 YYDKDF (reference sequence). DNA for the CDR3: TGTGCCACCAGCTCGATGGGAGATGGCTACACCTTC. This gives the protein CATSSMGDGYTF.